One and the same sample provided the 18 T cell receptor beta chains below, sequenced in a study of siplizumab effects on memory and regulatory T cells (dated 2019 in TCRdb). Library preparation used the immunoSEQ multiplex PCR assay. TCRdb provides this immuneACCESS table in a form limited to in-frame rearrangements. Some clones are lacking; in checked studies, under half of them reflect an unresolved V gene, and why the rest are absent is not known. For this sample the table gives under 100,000 clones, of which over 80% were detected only once. The ten largest clonotypes hold approximately 1.4% of the sample. Sequencing was carried out using Tregs sorted from blood. These TCRs come from a human donor in good health.

The V gene is TRBV5-1, the J gene TRBJ1-2; D gene ambiguous. In germline, CDR1 is SGHRS, CDR2 YFSETQ. The CDR3 is 14 amino acids. The V and J ends lost 0 bases and 1 base respectively, with 7 bases between them. The CDR3 protein is CASSLVPGNYGYTF. The CDR3 DNA reads TGCGCCAGCAGCTTGGTTCCGGGTAACTATGGCTACACCTTC.

The chain links TRBV28 to TRBJ1-6; D is possibly TRBD1 (5 bases). This CDR3 has 14 amino acids. Germline CDR1 MDHEN, CDR2 SYDVKM. V was trimmed by 8 bases and J by 8 bases, leaving 16 bases between them. The CDR3 DNA sequence: TGTGCCAGCTCGATCAGGGCGTGGGATTCACCCCTCCACTTT. Protein: CASSIRAWDSPLHF. The variable domain in full, completed from reference TRBV28 and TRBJ1-6, reads DVKVTQSSRYLVKRTGEKVFLECVQDMDHENMFWYRQDPGLGLRLIYFSYDVKMKEKGDIPEGYSVSREKKERFSLILESASTNQTSMYLCASSIRAWDSPLHFGNGTRLTVT.

J is TRBJ1-1 and V is TRBV21-1. TRBV21-1 is labeled a pseudogene. CDR3 length equals 9 residues. The CDR3 here is CASRPEAFF. The CDR3 DNA is TGTGCCAGCAGGCCTGAAGCTTTCTTT.

The chain has TRBV7-9 and TRBJ2-7, with 8 bases that match TRBD1. This CDR3 is 11 amino acids long. From germline, CDR1 is SEHNR and CDR2 FQNEAQ (reference sequence). J was trimmed by 12 bases and V by 4 bases; bases with no gene match: 5. CDR3 sequence reads: CASSSGQGPYF. CDR3 nucleotides: TGTGCCAGCAGCTCAGGACAGGGCCCGTACTTC.

J is TRBJ2-2 and V is TRBV7-2; 9 bases are shared with TRBD1. CDR3 length: 16 amino acids. The J segment lost 8 bases and the V segment lost 1 base, leaving 8 bases of the junction unmatched. Germline V gene sequence: CDR1 SGHTA, CDR2 FQGNSA. In nucleotides, the CDR3 is TGTGCCAGCAGCTTAGATAGGACAGGGGTTAGAGGGGAGCTGTTTTTT. This translates into CASSLDRTGVRGELFF.

CDR3 nucleotide sequence: TGCGCCAGCAGCTTATTCAGAGAGAAAGAGACCCAGTACTTC. Translating gives CASSLFREKETQYF. The chain is built from TRBV5-1 and TRBJ2-5; D remains unclear. CDR1 SGHRS and CDR2 YFSETQ come from the germline V gene. Trimming left V 2 bases short and J 3 bases short, with 11 bases between. The CDR3 covers 14 residues.

The chain couples TRBV7-2 to TRBJ2-5; 8 bases line up with TRBD2. V dropped 1 base and J dropped 5; count of bases not matched to a gene: 6. This CDR3 spans 15 amino acids. The germline V gene has CDR1 SGHTA and CDR2 FQGNSA. In nucleotides, the CDR3 is TGTGCCAGCAGCTTAGGCCCTAGCGGGTGGGAGACCCAGTACTTC. Its translation: CASSLGPSGWETQYF.

The chain uses TRBV5-1 and TRBJ2-7, with 7 bases aligning to TRBD2. The CDR3 runs 15 residues. J gave up 2 bases and V 1 base, and 6 bases lay outside the gene matches. CDR1 and CDR2 (germline): SGHRS, YFSETQ. The CDR3 bases are TGCGCCAGCAGCTTGAATACGGGGGGTACCTACGAGCAGTACTTC. Amino acid sequence: CASSLNTGGTYEQYF.

The chain joins TRBV19 to TRBJ1-2; D might be TRBD1 (5 bases). The CDR3 contains 12 residues. Germline V CDR1 and CDR2: LNHDA, SQIVND (reference sequence). Trimming left V 5 bases short and J 8 bases short, with 12 bases between. The CDR3 DNA reads TGTGCCAGTAGTCTCCTGGGGGAGGGCTACACCTTC. It yields the protein CASSLLGEGYTF.

This chain uses TRBV16 with TRBJ1-5, with TRBD1 matching over 8 bases. CDR3 length equals 14 residues. Germline CDR1 reads KGHSY; CDR2 reads FQNENV. V shed 6 bases, J shed 1 base, and the junction held 2 bases outside the gene matches. In nucleotides, the CDR3 is TGTGCCAGCAGTCGACAGGGGAGCAATCAGCCCCAGCATTTT. It translates to CASSRQGSNQPQHF. The whole variable domain, remainder taken from reference TRBV16 and TRBJ1-5, is GEEVAQTPKHLVRGEGQKAKLYCAPIKGHSYVFWYQQVLKNEFKFLISFQNENVFDETGMPKERFSAKCLPNSPCSLEIQATKLEDSAVYFCASSRQGSNQPQHFGDGTRLSIL.

Regarding this clone: The junction does not match germline at one end; this may be a read error. This chain uses TRBV4-3 with TRBJ1-4, with a tentative D call TRBD1 (5 bases). This CDR3 is built from 14 residues. Germline V gives CDR1 LGHNA, CDR2 YSLEER. The CDR3 DNA follows: TGCGCCAGCACCCAACAGTCGGGGGTTGAAAAACTGTTTTTT. It specifies CASTQQSGVEKLFF.

The CDR3 DNA reads as TGTGCCAGCAGTTACTTAGGTACTGAAGCTTTCTTT. It encodes CASSYLGTEAFF. This chain uses TRBV6-5 with TRBJ1-1; D unresolved. The germline V gene encodes CDR1 MNHEY and CDR2 SVGAGI. Trimming left V 1 base short and J 5 bases short, with 5 bases between. This CDR3 region has 12 residues.

This sequence joins TRBV2 and TRBJ1-2, with TRBD1 matching 7 bases. V trimming: 7 bases; J trimming: 2 bases; junction bases outside the gene matches: 7. CDR3 size: 14 residues. CDR1 and CDR2 (germline): SNHLY, FYNNEI. CDR3 protein: CASTSRDSNYGYTF. The CDR3 region has the DNA TGTGCCAGCACCTCCCGGGACAGCAACTATGGCTACACCTTC.

The chain is built from TRBV5-4 and TRBJ1-1; possible D gene TRBD1, 6 bases. Germline values: CDR1 SGHNT, CDR2 YYREEE (reference sequence). Trimming removed 5 bases at V and 0 bases at J, with 11 bases between. CDR3 length equals 14 residues. Written as DNA, the CDR3 is TGTGCCAGCAGGGGGGACACGATGAACACTGAAGCTTTCTTT. Its translation is CASRGDTMNTEAFF.

With regard to this clone: Other DNA sequences of this sample code for an identical CDR3. The chain couples TRBV29-1 to TRBJ2-7, with D maybe TRBD2 (5 bases). V was pared by 4 bases and J by 2 bases, with 9 bases between. From germline, CDR1 is SQVTM and CDR2 ANQGSEA. This CDR3 has 12 amino acids. CDR3 sequence reads: CSVASGTYEQYF. CDR3 nucleotide sequence: TGCAGCGTTGCATCCGGGACCTACGAGCAGTACTTC.

The chain recombines TRBV2 with TRBJ2-1; D is undetermined. CDR1 and CDR2 from the germline V gene are SNHLY and FYNNEI. This CDR3 is 15 amino acids long. With 8 bases removed from V and 0 bases from J, the gap between germline ends came to 14 bases. The CDR3: CASLNYLSSYNEQFF. CDR3 coding DNA: TGTGCCAGCTTAAACTACCTAAGCTCCTACAATGAGCAGTTCTTC.

The chain has TRBV10-3 and TRBJ2-3, with 9 positions matching TRBD2. This CDR3 spans 14 amino acids. Looked up from germline, CDR1 is ENHRY and CDR2 is SYGVKD. V trimming: 3 bases; J trimming: 6 bases; junction bases outside the gene matches: 4. This chain's CDR3 is CAISEGGGVDTQYF. In DNA, the CDR3 is TGTGCCATCAGTGAAGGCGGGGGGGTTGATACGCAGTATTTT.

The chain recombines TRBV5-1 with TRBJ1-5; unclear D gene. In germline, CDR1 is SGHRS, CDR2 YFSETQ. The ends were cut back, 2 bases at V and 7 bases at J, with 16 bases in the middle. This CDR3 comprises 15 residues. The CDR3 nucleotides read TGCGCCAGCAGCTTAGAAGGGTCCCTCGGGCAGCCCCAGCATTTT. Translation: CASSLEGSLGQPQHF.